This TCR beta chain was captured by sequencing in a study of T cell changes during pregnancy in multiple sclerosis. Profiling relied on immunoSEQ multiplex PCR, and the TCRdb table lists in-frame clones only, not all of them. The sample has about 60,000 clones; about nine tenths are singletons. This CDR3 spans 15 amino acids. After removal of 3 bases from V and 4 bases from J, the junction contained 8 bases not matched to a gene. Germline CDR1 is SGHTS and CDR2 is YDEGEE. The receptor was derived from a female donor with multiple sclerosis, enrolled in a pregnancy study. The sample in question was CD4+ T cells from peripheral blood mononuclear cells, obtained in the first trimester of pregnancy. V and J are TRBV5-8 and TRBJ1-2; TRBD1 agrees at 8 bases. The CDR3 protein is CASSSNGQGSYGYTF. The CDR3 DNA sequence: TGTGCCAGCAGCTCCAACGGACAGGGATCCTATGGCTACACCTTC. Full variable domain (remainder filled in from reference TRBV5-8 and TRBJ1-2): EAGVTQSPTHLIKTRGQQATLRCSPISGHTSVYWYQQALGLGLQFLLWYDEGEERNRGNFPPRFSGRQFPNYSSELNVNALELEDSALYLCASSSNGQGSYGYTFGSGTRLTVV.